Shown below are 14 T cell receptor beta chains from a single sample sequenced in a study of T-cell memory formation after mild COVID-19. TCRdb analysed the 5' RACE reads with MiXCR anew, one entry per CDR3 protein. The sample has about 600,000 distinct CDR3 sequences, roughly a fifth seen once. Sequencing was done on a sample of PBMCs or a T cell subset sorted from them (not recorded which). Source of these receptors: an adult woman who had mild COVID-19 (a few samples of this study predate the infection). Cell type and time point are not known.

V and J are TRBV27 and TRBJ1-5; tentatively, D is TRBD1 (6 bases). V lost 4 bases and J lost 5, with 18 bases in between. The CDR3 has 16 amino acids. Germline V gives CDR1 MNHEY, CDR2 SMNVEV (reference sequence). The CDR3, as DNA: TGTGCCAGCAGTTATCGTGGGGGGGCGGGGTATCAGCCCCAGCATTTT. The encoded protein is CASSYRGGAGYQPQHF.

V gene TRBV20-1 combines with J gene TRBJ1-2, with D possibly TRBD1 on 6 matching bases. V was shortened by 5 bases and J by 6 bases, with 13 bases between the two germline ends. CDR3 length: 12 amino acids. Per germline, CDR1 DFQATT and CDR2 SNEGSKA (reference sequence). The CDR3 nucleotides are TGCAGTGCTGGGGCCGGGGGCGATGGCTACACCTTC. Its protein product is CSAGAGGDGYTF.

The chain employs TRBV10-3 and TRBJ2-1; D may be TRBD2 (6 bases). CDR3 length equals 12 residues. Trimming stripped 8 bases from V and 8 bases from J, with 13 bases between. CDR1 and CDR2 from the germline V gene are ENHRY and SYGVKD. CDR3 sequence (DNA): TGTGCCATCGGACCAGCTAGCGATGAGCAGTTCTTC. It codes for CAIGPASDEQFF.

This clonotype has more than one count but fewer than ten. V gene TRBV20-1 combines with J gene TRBJ2-7; 7 bases are a match to TRBD2. The CDR3 covers 16 residues. Germline-derived CDR1 and CDR2 are DFQATT and SNEGSKA (reference sequence). The V segment lost 6 bases and the J segment 4 bases; nucleotides outside the gene matches: 18. CDR3 residues: CSAPGARGGSGYEQYF. Written as DNA, the CDR3 is TGCAGTGCCCCCGGGGCTAGGGGCGGGAGCGGGTACGAGCAGTACTTC.

The chain couples TRBV24-1 to TRBJ2-2, with 8 bases identical to TRBD1. This CDR3 has 15 residues. Trimming removed 0 bases from V and 6 bases from J; junction bases left unmatched: 2. Germline V gives CDR1 KGHDR, CDR2 SFDVKD. DNA of the CDR3: TGTGCCACCAGTGATTTGGGACAGGGTCCCGGGGAGCTGTTTTTT. Amino acid sequence: CATSDLGQGPGELFF.

The rearrangement joins TRBV10-1 to TRBJ1-6; D remains ambiguous. With 5 bases removed from V and 2 bases from J, the gap between germline ends came to 31 bases. Germline V CDR1 and CDR2: WNHNN, SYGVQD (reference sequence). This CDR3 has 22 amino acids. This chain's CDR3 is CASSPPLSRPYVNGAYNSPLHF. CDR3 nucleotide sequence: TGCGCCAGCAGTCCTCCCCTCAGCCGCCCGTACGTAAATGGGGCCTATAATTCACCCCTCCACTTT.

This clonotype has just a few counts. This chain uses TRBV20-1 with TRBJ2-1; 7 bases are shared with TRBD2. Germline values: CDR1 DFQATT, CDR2 SNEGSKA (reference sequence). This CDR3 spans 15 amino acids. Trimming cost V 0 bases and J 5 bases; bases outside gene matches: 7. This CDR3 is CSARDPSSGHNEQFF. DNA of the CDR3: TGCAGTGCTAGAGATCCGTCTAGCGGACACAATGAGCAGTTCTTC.

This clonotype was counted a few times. This chain links TRBV7-2 with TRBJ1-1; D ambiguous. The germline V gene encodes CDR1 SGHTA and CDR2 FQGNSA. The CDR3 contains 14 residues. Between the trimmed V and J ends, which lost 4 bases and 7 bases, there was a span of 16 bases. CDR3: CASSSNGRVFEAFF. In DNA form, the CDR3 reads TGTGCCAGCAGCTCGAATGGGCGTGTGTTTGAAGCTTTCTTT.

J is TRBJ2-7 and V is TRBV14; 7 positions agree with TRBD1. Germline values: CDR1 SGHDN, CDR2 FVKESK. CDR3 length equals 15 residues. Trimming cost V 5 bases and J 3 bases; bases outside gene matches: 10. The DNA of the CDR3 is TGTGCCAGCAGCTCCGCCGGGACAGCTGTCTACGAGCAGTACTTC. Translated, it gives CASSSAGTAVYEQYF.

This clonotype was seen only a few times. The chain has TRBV12-3 or TRBV12-4 and TRBJ1-5; D remains ambiguous. V lost 0 bases, J lost 7 bases, and 10 bases lay in between. This CDR3 spans 14 amino acids. The DNA for the CDR3 is TGTGCCAGCAGTTTAGCCCGTCGTTCCCAGCCCCAGCATTTT. This gives the protein CASSLARRSQPQHF.

This clonotype was found a few times. The V and J genes are TRBV5-1 and TRBJ1-5; D perhaps matches TRBD1 (6 bases). Germline V gene lookup returns CDR1 SGHRS and CDR2 YFSETQ. The CDR3 is 15 residues long. Trimming left V 0 bases short and J 7 bases short, with 14 bases between. CDR3 amino acids: CASSLVGGLEQPQHF. CDR3 coding DNA: TGCGCCAGCAGCTTGGTCGGGGGGCTCGAGCAGCCCCAGCATTTT.

This rearrangement joins TRBV29-1 to TRBJ1-1; D unresolved. This CDR3 region has 11 residues. V was pared by 5 bases and J by 5 bases, with 9 bases between. Germline CDR1 is SQVTM and CDR2 is ANQGSEA. The CDR3 protein is CSVHRRTEAFF. CDR3 bases: TGCAGCGTTCATCGGCGGACTGAAGCTTTCTTT.

The chain recombines TRBV9 with TRBJ2-2, with 7 bases identical to TRBD2. This CDR3 is 15 amino acids long. In germline, CDR1 is SGDLS, CDR2 YYNGEE. Germline trimming cut 0 bases from V and 2 bases from J; bases unmatched to any gene: 1. Here the CDR3 DNA reads TGTGCCAGCAGCGTAGAGGGACTAAACACCGGGGAGCTGTTTTTT. It is translated as CASSVEGLNTGELFF.

This clonotype has a handful of counts. The rearrangement joins TRBV4-1 to TRBJ2-3; D tentatively reads TRBD1 or TRBD2 (5 bases each). This CDR3 has 16 amino acids. Trimming removed 4 bases from V and 0 bases from J, with 14 bases in between. Germline CDR1 MGHRA, CDR2 YSYEKL. The CDR3 nucleotides are TGCGCCAGCAGCCGACAAACCGGGACGAGCACAGATACGCAGTATTTT. Protein product: CASSRQTGTSTDTQYF.